The clone carrying this TCR beta chain came up a few times. Its antigen remains unknown. The source of the sample is a study of response to subunit inactivated influenza vaccine. The CDR3 sequence is 11 residues long. Unmatched junction bases numbered 1, after V lost 9 bases and J lost 2 bases. CDR1 and CDR2 from the germline V gene are MDHEN and SYDVKM. Study observations and caveats: Each seasonal influenza vaccination recruits few new T cells, the authors suggested.

A single record per CDR3 protein comes from TCRdb applying MiXCR to the RT-PCR reads. The data contain more than 600,000 distinct CDR3 sequences, under 20% of them singletons. The specimen comprised PBMCs from blood, sampled 4 to 6 days after vaccination. The chain carries TRBV28 and TRBJ2-7, with TRBD1 matching over 7 bases. This clonotype originated in a man in his fifties who received an inactivated influenza vaccine. In DNA, the CDR3 is TGTGCCAGTACAGGGGCCTACGAGCAGTACTTC. Encoded protein: CASTGAYEQYF.